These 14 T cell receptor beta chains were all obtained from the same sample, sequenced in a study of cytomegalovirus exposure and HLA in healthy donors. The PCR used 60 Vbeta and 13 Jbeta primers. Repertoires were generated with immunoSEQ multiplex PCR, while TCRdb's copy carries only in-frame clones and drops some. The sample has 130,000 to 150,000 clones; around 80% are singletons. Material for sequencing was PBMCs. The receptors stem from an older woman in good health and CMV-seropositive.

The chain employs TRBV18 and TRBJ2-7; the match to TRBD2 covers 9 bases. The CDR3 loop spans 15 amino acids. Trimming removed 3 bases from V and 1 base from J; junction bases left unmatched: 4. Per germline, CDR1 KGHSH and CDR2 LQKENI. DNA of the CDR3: TGTGCCAGCTCACCGGGAGCGGGAGGTTCCTACGAGCAGTACTTC. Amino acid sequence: CASSPGAGGSYEQYF.

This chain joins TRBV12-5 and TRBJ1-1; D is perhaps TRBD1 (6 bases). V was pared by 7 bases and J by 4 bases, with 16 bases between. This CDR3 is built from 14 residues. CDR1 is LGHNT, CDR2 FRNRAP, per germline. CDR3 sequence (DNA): TGTGCTAGTGCCCTAACGGGGGGGCCCACTGAAGCTTTCTTT. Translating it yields CASALTGGPTEAFF.

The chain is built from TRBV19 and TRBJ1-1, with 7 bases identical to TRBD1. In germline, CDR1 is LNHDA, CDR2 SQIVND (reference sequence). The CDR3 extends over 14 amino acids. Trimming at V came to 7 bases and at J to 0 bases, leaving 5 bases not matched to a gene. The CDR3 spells CASTATGLNTEAFF. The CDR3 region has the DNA TGTGCCAGTACCGCGACAGGGTTGAACACTGAAGCTTTCTTT.

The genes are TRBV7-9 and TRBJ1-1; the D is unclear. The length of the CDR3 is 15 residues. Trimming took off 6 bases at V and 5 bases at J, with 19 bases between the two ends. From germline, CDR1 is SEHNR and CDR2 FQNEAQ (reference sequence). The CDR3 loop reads CASSEGPDVVTEAFF. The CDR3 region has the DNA TGTGCCAGCAGTGAGGGCCCGGATGTGGTGACTGAAGCTTTCTTT.

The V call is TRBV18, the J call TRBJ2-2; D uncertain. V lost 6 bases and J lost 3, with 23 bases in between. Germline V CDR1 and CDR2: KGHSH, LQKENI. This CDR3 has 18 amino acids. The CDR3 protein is CASSRTTAVLVDTGELFF. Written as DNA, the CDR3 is TGTGCCAGCTCCCGAACCACGGCGGTCCTAGTCGACACCGGGGAGCTGTTTTTT. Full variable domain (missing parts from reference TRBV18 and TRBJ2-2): NAGVMQNPRHLVRRRGQEARLRCSPMKGHSHVYWYRQLPEEGLKFMVYLQKENIIDESGMPKERFSAEFPKEGPSILRIQQVVRGDSAAYFCASSRTTAVLVDTGELFFGEGSRLTVL.

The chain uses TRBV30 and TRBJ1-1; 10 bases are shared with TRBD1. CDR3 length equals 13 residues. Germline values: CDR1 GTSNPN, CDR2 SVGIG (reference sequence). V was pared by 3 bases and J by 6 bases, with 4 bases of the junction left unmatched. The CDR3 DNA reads TGTGCCTGGAGAACCGGGACAGGGGCTGAAGCTTTCTTT. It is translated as CAWRTGTGAEAFF.

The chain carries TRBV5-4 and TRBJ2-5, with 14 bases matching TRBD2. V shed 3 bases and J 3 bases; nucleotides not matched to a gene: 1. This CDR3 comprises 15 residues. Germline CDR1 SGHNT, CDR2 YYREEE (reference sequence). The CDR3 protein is CASSWGLAGEETQYF. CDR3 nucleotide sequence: TGTGCCAGCAGCTGGGGACTAGCGGGAGAAGAGACCCAGTACTTC. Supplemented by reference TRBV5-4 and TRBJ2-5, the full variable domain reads ETGVTQSPTHLIKTRGQQVTLRCSSQSGHNTVSWYQQALGQGPQFIFQYYREEENGRGNFPPRFSGLQFPNYSSELNVNALELDDSALYLCASSWGLAGEETQYFGPGTRLLVL.

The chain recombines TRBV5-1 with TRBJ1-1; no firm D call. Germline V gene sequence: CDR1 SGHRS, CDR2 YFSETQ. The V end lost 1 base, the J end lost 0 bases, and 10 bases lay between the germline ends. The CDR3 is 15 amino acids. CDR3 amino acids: CASSLSVNMNTEAFF. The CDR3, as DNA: TGCGCCAGCAGCTTGAGTGTGAACATGAACACTGAAGCTTTCTTT.

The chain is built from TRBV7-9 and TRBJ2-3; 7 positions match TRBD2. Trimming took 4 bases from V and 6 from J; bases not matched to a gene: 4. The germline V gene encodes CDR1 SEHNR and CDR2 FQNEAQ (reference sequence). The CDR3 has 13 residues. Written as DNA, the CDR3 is TGTGCCAGCAGCTCGACAGCGGGGGATACGCAGTATTTT. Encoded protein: CASSSTAGDTQYF.

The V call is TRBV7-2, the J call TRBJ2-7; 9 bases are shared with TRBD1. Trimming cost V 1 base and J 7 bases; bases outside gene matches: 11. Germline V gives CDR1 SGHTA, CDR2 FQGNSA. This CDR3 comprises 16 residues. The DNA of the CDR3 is TGTGCCAGCAGCTTAGGCGGACAGGGGACCTCCGGTGAGCAGTACTTC. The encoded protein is CASSLGGQGTSGEQYF. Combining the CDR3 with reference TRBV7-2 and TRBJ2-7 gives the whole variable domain GAGVSQSPSNKVTEKGKDVELRCDPISGHTALYWYRQSLGQGLEFLIYFQGNSAPDKSGLPSDRFSAERTGGSVSTLTIQRTQQEDSAVYLCASSLGGQGTSGEQYFGPGTRLTVT.

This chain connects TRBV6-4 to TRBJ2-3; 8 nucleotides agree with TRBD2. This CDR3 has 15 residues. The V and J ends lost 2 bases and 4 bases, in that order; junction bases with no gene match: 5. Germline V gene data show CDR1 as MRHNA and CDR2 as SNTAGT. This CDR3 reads CASSDGSGSADTQYF. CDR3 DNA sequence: TGTGCCAGCAGTGACGGGAGCGGGAGCGCAGATACGCAGTATTTT.

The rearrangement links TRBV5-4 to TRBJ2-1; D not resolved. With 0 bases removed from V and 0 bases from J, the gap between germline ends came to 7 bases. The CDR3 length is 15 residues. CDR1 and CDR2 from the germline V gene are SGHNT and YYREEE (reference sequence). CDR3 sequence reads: CASSLAPSSYNEQFF. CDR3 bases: TGTGCCAGCAGCTTGGCACCCAGCTCCTACAATGAGCAGTTCTTC.

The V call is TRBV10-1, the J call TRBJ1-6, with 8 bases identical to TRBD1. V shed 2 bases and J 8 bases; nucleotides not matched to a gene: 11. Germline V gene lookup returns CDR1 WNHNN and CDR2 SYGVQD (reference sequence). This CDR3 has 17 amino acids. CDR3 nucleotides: TGCGCCAGCAGTGAGGCGCGGGGACAGGTGATTCATTCACCCCTCCACTTT. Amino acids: CASSEARGQVIHSPLHF.

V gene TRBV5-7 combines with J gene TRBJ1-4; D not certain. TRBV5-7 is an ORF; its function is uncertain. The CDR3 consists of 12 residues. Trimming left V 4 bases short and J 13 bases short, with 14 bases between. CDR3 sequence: CASSRWRVGLFF. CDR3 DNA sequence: TGTGCCAGCAGCCGGTGGAGAGTCGGACTGTTTTTT.